A selection of T cell receptor beta chains follows, all from one sample in a study of glioma-infiltrating T cells after dendritic cell vaccination. Profiling relied on immunoSEQ multiplex PCR, and the TCRdb table lists in-frame clones only, not all of them. The sample yields roughly 100,000 clones, around 85% seen once. Sequencing was performed on blood, taken before dendritic cell vaccination. These receptor sequences come from a human donor with glioblastoma. Each CDR3 is given with its conserved first and last residue. A D gene is named only where the DNA matches it firmly. Rows give clone size only sometimes, using once, few, many, or a class for an expanded clone.

CDR3 length,J gene,D gene,clone size,V gene,CDR3 protein,CDR3 DNA
17,TRBJ2-1,TRBD2,NA,TRBV13,CASSLTSGGPSYNEQFF,TGTGCCAGCAGCCTGACTAGCGGGGGTCCCTCCTACAATGAGCAGTTCTTC
15,TRBJ1-6,TRBD1,NA,TRBV27,CASSNGQGRNSPLHF,TGTGCCAGCAGTAACGGACAGGGGCGGAATTCACCCCTCCACTTT
15,TRBJ1-5,NA,NA,TRBV4-2,CASSSSQVSNQPQHF,TGTGCCAGCAGCTCCTCACAGGTTAGCAATCAGCCCCAGCATTTT
14,TRBJ1-4,NA,NA,TRBV30,CAWGGDPTNEKLFF,TGTGCCTGGGGCGGGGACCCAACTAATGAAAAACTGTTTTTT
15,TRBJ1-4,NA,NA,TRBV23-1,CAGIHWETLNEKLFF,TGCGCCGGCATCCACTGGGAGACCCTTAATGAAAAACTGTTTTTT
17,TRBJ2-2,NA,NA,TRBV4-1,CASSRFTGFANTGELFF,TGCGCCAGCAGCCGATTTACAGGTTTCGCGAACACCGGGGAGCTGTTTTTT
13,TRBJ2-1,TRBD1,NA,TRBV27,CASGNTGANEQFF,TGTGCCAGCGGCAACACAGGGGCCAATGAGCAGTTCTTC
16,TRBJ1-5,NA,NA,TRBV30,CAWSVFAGGGNQPQHF,TGTGCCTGGAGTGTATTCGCGGGGGGGGGCAATCAGCCCCAGCATTTT
17,TRBJ2-3,NA,once,TRBV18,CASSEWERTGGGDTQYF,TGTGCCAGCTCAGAGTGGGAACGGACGGGCGGAGGAGATACGCAGTATTTT
14,TRBJ1-1,TRBD1,NA,TRBV7-9,CASSLEVQGAKAFF,TGTGCCAGCAGCTTAGAGGTACAGGGGGCAAAAGCTTTCTTT